This TCR beta chain is from a study of shared clonotypes between healthy human individuals. Study results and limitations: Sorted-subset sequencing was shown by rarefaction to be incomplete despite large depth.

CDR1 is SGHAT and CDR2 is FQNNGV in the germline V gene. CDR3 length: 16 amino acids. With 0 bases removed from V and 3 bases from J, the gap between germline ends came to 13 bases. Generated by immunoSEQ multiplex PCR, the TCRdb table keeps only in-frame clones and is missing some. Altogether roughly 1,000,000 clones are present, around three quarters being singletons, with the ten largest covering around 0.6%. In the case of this clone: Its target is not known.

The source material was memory CD4+ T cells from PBMCs. This sample's subset: CD45RA-negative fraction. The source is a young man in good health. Some clones in this sample may be carry-over from other donors' samples. The V call is TRBV11-2, the J call TRBJ2-3; TRBD1 might be the D (5 bases). CDR3 in amino acids: CASSLDLWQGTDTQYF. The CDR3 nucleotides read TGTGCCAGCAGCTTAGACCTCTGGCAGGGAACAGATACGCAGTATTTT. The whole variable domain, filled in from reference TRBV11-2 and TRBJ2-3, reads EAGVAQSPRYKIIEKRQSVAFWCNPISGHATLYWYQQILGQGPKLLIQFQNNGVVDDSQLPKDRFSAERLKGVDSTLKIQPAKLEDSAVYLCASSLDLWQGTDTQYFGPGTRLTVL.